The 2 T cell receptor beta chains reported below all come from one sample, sequenced in a study of blood T cell repertoires in COVID-19. Sequencing used immunoSEQ multiplex PCR; TCRdb keeps in-frame clones, though not all of them. The table shows about 150,000 clones, with approximately 86% occurring only once. Sequencing was carried out using peripheral blood. The receptor set was obtained from a man aged 60 to 69 with COVID-19, enrolled during active disease.

The chain links TRBV19 to TRBJ1-2; possible D gene TRBD1, 5 bases. The V gene lost 3 bases and the J gene lost 3 bases, with 5 bases spanning the gap. CDR3 length: 12 amino acids. The germline CDR1 and CDR2 sequences are LNHDA and SQIVND (reference sequence). The CDR3 here is CASSIRDYGYTF. CDR3 sequence (DNA): TGTGCCAGTAGTATCAGGGACTATGGCTACACCTTC.

The chain joins TRBV5-5 to TRBJ1-1, with D possibly TRBD1 on 6 matching bases. In germline, CDR1 is SGHKS, CDR2 YYEKEE (reference sequence). Trimming took off 2 bases at V and 3 bases at J, with 8 bases between the two ends. The CDR3 totals 13 residues. In DNA form, the CDR3 reads TGTGCCAGCAGCTTACAGGGCTACACTGAAGCTTTCTTT. This translates into CASSLQGYTEAFF.